These T cell receptor beta chains were read from a single sample in a study of T cells in Graves' hyperthyroidism and ophthalmopathy. TCRdb used MiXCR to reprocess the multiplex PCR reads, holding one entry per CDR3 protein. Here the sample spans under 350,000 distinct CDR3 sequences, 21% being singletons. Sequencing was carried out using blood. The receptors originated from a woman between 45 and 65 years old with Graves' hyperthyroidism. The CDR3 runs from the conserved cysteine through the conserved F or W. A D gene is named only where the DNA matches it firmly. The listing skips clone size in some rows; elsewhere it reads once, few, many or a size class.

d_gene,v_gene,j_gene,abundance,CDR3aa,CDR3nt
-,TRBV3-1,TRBJ2-1,many,CASSQDPGGLNNEQFF,TGTGCCAGCAGCCAAGATCCCGGGGGACTTAACAATGAGCAGTTCTTC
-,TRBV5-5,TRBJ2-3,-,CASSLGPTMTPDTQYF,TGTGCCAGCAGCTTGGGTCCGACTATGACCCCAGATACGCAGTATTTT
TRBD2,TRBV10-2,TRBJ2-7,-,CASTLSGAYNEQYF,TGCGCCAGCACTTTAAGCGGGGCCTACAATGAGCAGTACTTC
-,TRBV29-1,TRBJ1-2,few,CSFRTAPNYGYTF,TGCAGCTTTAGAACGGCGCCGAACTATGGCTACACCTTC
TRBD2,TRBV20-1,TRBJ2-5,many,CSAAPSGRSYGETQYF,TGCAGTGCTGCCCCTAGCGGGAGATCTTATGGAGAGACCCAGTACTTC
TRBD2,TRBV7-8,TRBJ2-3,many,CASSVSRLAGGPTDTQYF,TGTGCCAGCAGCGTCTCCAGGTTAGCGGGAGGCCCCACAGATACGCAGTATTTT
TRBD1,TRBV20-1,TRBJ1-1,-,CSARYGTGTTFF,TGCAGTGCTAGATATGGGACAGGTACGACTTTCTTT
-,TRBV28,TRBJ2-3,few,CASSPIFGGSVDTQYF,TGTGCCAGCAGCCCTATCTTTGGCGGGTCGGTGGATACGCAGTATTTT
-,TRBV29-1,TRBJ2-1,-,CSVARGTNEQFF,TGCAGCGTTGCCCGAGGGACAAATGAGCAGTTCTTC
TRBD1,TRBV11-1,TRBJ1-1,many,CASSPYRGENTEAFF,TGTGCCAGCAGCCCCTACAGGGGCGAGAACACTGAAGCTTTCTTT
-,TRBV20-1,TRBJ2-5,many,CSATGKQETQYF,TGCAGTGCGACCGGGAAGCAGGAGACCCAGTACTTC
-,TRBV18,TRBJ2-1,many,CASSPLLINEQFF,TGTGCCAGCTCACCGCTGTTGATCAATGAGCAGTTCTTC
-,TRBV30,TRBJ2-5,many,CAWSVGQIPGETQYF,TGTGCCTGGAGTGTAGGGCAGATTCCGGGGGAGACCCAGTACTTC
-,TRBV5-6,TRBJ2-5,few,CASSLGRLSQETQYF,TGTGCCAGCAGCTTGGGACGACTGTCCCAAGAGACCCAGTACTTC
TRBD1,TRBV20-1,TRBJ1-1,few,CSAVTGGLTEAFF,TGCAGTGCCGTGACAGGGGGCCTCACTGAAGCTTTCTTT
-,TRBV11-2,TRBJ2-5,-,CASSPRPTVETQYF,TGTGCCAGCAGCCCCCGCCCCACGGTGGAGACCCAGTACTTC
TRBD1,TRBV28,TRBJ2-5,-,CASSGRTGGSETQYF,TGTGCCAGCAGTGGACGGACAGGGGGCAGTGAGACCCAGTACTTC
TRBD1,TRBV11-2,TRBJ2-5,many,CASSLELGQQETQYF,TGTGCCAGCAGCTTAGAGCTGGGACAGCAAGAGACCCAGTACTTC
-,TRBV20-1,TRBJ2-5,few,CSAENQETQYF,TGCAGTGCGGAGAATCAAGAGACCCAGTACTTC
TRBD2,TRBV6-1,TRBJ2-1,many,CASTLLAGGGYNEQFF,TGTGCCAGCACCCTCCTAGCGGGAGGCGGCTACAATGAGCAGTTCTTC
-,TRBV12-3/TRBV12-4,TRBJ1-5,many,CASSSSDREVNQPQHF,-
-,TRBV9,TRBJ2-2,few,CASSAQPLTGELFF,TGTGCCAGCAGCGCACAGCCCCTTACCGGGGAGCTGTTTTTT
-,TRBV2,TRBJ2-2,many,CASLTSNTGELFF,TGTGCCAGCCTGACTTCGAACACCGGGGAGCTGTTTTTT
TRBD2,TRBV7-8,TRBJ2-1,-,CASSSVPGLATHNEQFF,TGTGCCAGCAGCTCCGTGCCGGGACTAGCGACCCACAATGAGCAGTTCTTC
-,TRBV20-1,TRBJ1-2,-,CSARDPGRAYGYTF,TGCAGTGCTAGAGATCCAGGCCGCGCCTATGGCTACACCTTC
-,TRBV6-1,TRBJ2-7,many,CASSWGLGSYEQYF,TGTGCCAGCAGTTGGGGCCTCGGGTCCTACGAGCAGTACTTC
TRBD1,TRBV5-6,TRBJ2-3,many,CASSFPQGNTDTQYF,TGTGCCAGCAGCTTCCCACAGGGGAACACAGATACGCAGTATTTT
-,TRBV7-9,TRBJ2-1,many,CASSPGLPANEQFF,TGTGCCAGCAGTCCGGGACTCCCGGCCAATGAGCAGTTCTTC
-,TRBV6-6,TRBJ2-1,many,CASSYSWYNEQFF,TGTGCCAGCAGTTACTCGTGGTACAATGAGCAGTTCTTC